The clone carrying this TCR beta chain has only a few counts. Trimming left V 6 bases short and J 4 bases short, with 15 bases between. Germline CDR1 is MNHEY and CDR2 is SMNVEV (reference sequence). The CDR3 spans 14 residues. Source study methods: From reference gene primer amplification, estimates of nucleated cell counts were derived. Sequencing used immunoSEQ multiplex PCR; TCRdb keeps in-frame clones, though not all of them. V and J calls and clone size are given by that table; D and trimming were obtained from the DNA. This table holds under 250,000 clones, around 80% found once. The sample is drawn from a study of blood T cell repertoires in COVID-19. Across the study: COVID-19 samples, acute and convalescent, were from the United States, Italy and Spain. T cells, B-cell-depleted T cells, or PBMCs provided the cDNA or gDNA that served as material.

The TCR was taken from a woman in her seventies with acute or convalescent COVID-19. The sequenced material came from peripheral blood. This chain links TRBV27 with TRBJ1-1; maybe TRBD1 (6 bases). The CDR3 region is CASRAGGAGTEAFF. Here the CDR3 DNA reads TGTGCCAGCAGGGCGGGGGGGGCAGGCACTGAAGCTTTCTTT.